Below, 2 T cell receptor beta chains from the same sample are listed, as sequenced in a study of blood T cell repertoires in COVID-19. Here immunoSEQ multiplex PCR was the method, and the copy in TCRdb shows in-frame clones only, minus some. The sample has 180,000 or so clones; 90% are singletons. Sequencing was done on a sample of peripheral blood. Receptors were obtained from a man aged 50 or older with acute or convalescent COVID-19.

The V and J genes are TRBV6-5 and TRBJ2-1; 9 bases are shared with TRBD2. The CDR3 has 15 residues. Germline CDR1 is MNHEY and CDR2 is SVGAGI. V dropped 5 bases and J dropped 8; count of bases not matched to a gene: 10. The CDR3 bases are TGTGCCAGCAGTCCCGGACTAGCGAGTCTCGATGAGCAGTTCTTC. Protein sequence: CASSPGLASLDEQFF.

The rearrangement joins TRBV6-5 to TRBJ2-1, with 8 bases matching TRBD2. Germline CDR1 reads MNHEY; CDR2 reads SVGAGI. The CDR3 loop spans 15 amino acids. With V trimmed by 6 bases and J by 6 bases, 10 bases remained unmatched. The CDR3 spells CASRKAGVRGNEQFF. The CDR3 DNA follows: TGTGCCAGCAGGAAAGCGGGAGTACGGGGCAATGAGCAGTTCTTC.